This T cell receptor beta chain came from a study of T cells in Graves' hyperthyroidism and ophthalmopathy. Findings and limits, study-wide: The model forecast ophthalmopathy, anticipating it by a median approximately 6 months before onset. Researchers found most expanded thyroid clonotypes above 0.001 in blood as well.

Trimming at V came to 4 bases and at J to 0 bases, leaving 8 bases not matched to a gene. The CDR3 loop spans 16 amino acids. Germline V lookup: CDR1 SEHNR, CDR2 FQNEAQ (reference sequence). About this clonotype: Its antigen is not known.

Amplification yielded TCR beta CDR3 regions, with RNA transcripts as the source. The TCR CDR3 first-round RT-PCR relied on the HTBI primer set. TCRdb itself ran the multiplex PCR reads through MiXCR, one entry per CDR3 protein. This sample has a few hundred thousand distinct CDR3 sequences, with 46% found just once. J is TRBJ1-1 and V is TRBV7-9; 7 bases are shared with TRBD1. The receptor was isolated from a woman aged 18-29 years with Graves' hyperthyroidism. The sample was peripheral blood or thyroid tissue (not recorded which). This chain's CDR3 is CASSSRDSLMNTEAFF. CDR3 DNA sequence: TGTGCCAGCAGCTCTCGGGACAGCCTAATGAACACTGAAGCTTTCTTT.